This T cell receptor beta chain was captured by sequencing in a study of a mutant IDH1 vaccine in newly diagnosed glioma. Overall study context: Radiotherapy alone preceded vaccination by 4-6 weeks; alternatively, vaccination started with temozolomide cycles. Most patients had received both radiotherapy and temozolomide, the prior options being radiotherapy, temozolomide, or both.

The method was immunoSEQ multiplex PCR; TCRdb's version includes in-frame clones alone and lacks a portion of them. The table shows approximately 30,000 clones, with roughly 80% occurring only once. The V gene's germline CDR1 is SGHNT and CDR2 YYREEE (reference sequence). Trimming shortened V by 4 bases and J by 4 bases, and 16 bases separated the two germline ends. CDR3 length: 15 amino acids. Notes on this clone: Its antigen is unidentified.

General observations from the study: Patients showed vaccine-induced immune responses at a rate of roughly 94%.

Documented time point: week 23, last vaccination. It was 300 ug of mutant IDH1 20-mer peptide that made up each vaccine dose, given with topical imiquimod. The donors' diagnosis was new WHO grade 3 or 4 astrocytoma that was IDH1-mutant and ATRX-lost. The sequence derives from a woman in her thirties with glioma. The sample consisted of PBMCs, taken from a glioma patient whose treatment included an IDH1 peptide vaccine. This rearrangement joins TRBV5-4 to TRBJ2-3; D remains unclear. The CDR3 here is CASSPFAAVADTQYF. As DNA, the CDR3 is TGTGCCAGCAGCCCCTTTGCGGCAGTCGCAGATACGCAGTATTTT.